The 19 T cell receptor beta chains in this list originate from one sample, sequenced in a study of Ad26.COV2.S vaccination and SARS-CoV-2 variants. Produced via immunoSEQ multiplex PCR; TCRdb's table is partial and in-frame only. This sample has over 450,000 clones, with 80% to 90% found just once. Sample treatment: some 20 received Ad26.COV2.S at low or high dose, single or two shots; 5 received placebo; per-sample allocation not given. Sampling occurred on day 63 after the first vaccine or placebo injection. The sample in question was peripheral blood, obtained in a trial of Ad26.COV2.S vaccine versus placebo. Receptors were obtained from a person between 18 and 60 years old who received the Ad26.COV2.S COVID-19 vaccine or a placebo.

The J gene is TRBJ2-7, the V gene TRBV28; the D gene could be TRBD1 or TRBD2 (5 bases each). CDR3 length: 17 amino acids. Germline V gene sequence: CDR1 MDHEN, CDR2 SYDVKM. Between the trimmed V and J ends, which lost 1 base and 2 bases, there was a span of 18 bases. The CDR3 DNA reads as TGTGCCAGCAGTTTATTTGGGTTTGGGACCACGACCTACGAGCAGTACTTC. As protein: CASSLFGFGTTTYEQYF.

The V and J genes are TRBV7-2 and TRBJ2-5, with D perhaps matching TRBD1 (6 bases). Germline-derived CDR1 and CDR2 are SGHTA and FQGNSA. V was trimmed by 2 bases and J by 1 base, leaving 11 bases between them. The length of the CDR3 is 15 residues. CDR3: CASSLLVGGQETQYF. CDR3 sequence (DNA): TGTGCCAGCAGCTTATTGGTAGGGGGCCAAGAGACCCAGTACTTC.

The chain's CDR3 is CASSSAESNISPQHF. In DNA, the CDR3 is TGTGCCAGCAGCTCCGCAGAATCTAATATATCGCCCCAGCATTTT. This rearrangement joins TRBV11-2 to TRBJ1-5; no reliable D call. This CDR3 region has 15 residues. Germline CDR1 is SGHAT and CDR2 is FQNNGV. The V gene lost 4 bases and the J gene lost 9 bases, with 19 bases spanning the gap.

This clone was seen once. The gene calls are TRBV5-8 and TRBJ2-2; D gene ambiguous. Trimming took 2 bases from V and 1 from J, leaving 6 bases between them. CDR3 length: 14 residues. Germline CDR1 reads SGHTS; CDR2 reads YDEGEE. The CDR3 protein is CASSFTVNTGELFF. CDR3 DNA: TGTGCCAGCAGCTTTACAGTGAACACCGGGGAGCTGTTTTTT.

The chain links TRBV6-5 to TRBJ1-4, with unresolved D. The V and J ends lost 2 bases and 7 bases respectively, with 14 bases between them. Germline V gives CDR1 MNHEY, CDR2 SVGAGI. This CDR3 region has 15 residues. The CDR3 DNA is TGTGCCAGCAGTTACCTTCGGGGATCTTCTGAAAAACTGTTTTTT. Residues: CASSYLRGSSEKLFF.

The rearrangement links TRBV27 to TRBJ2-5, with D perhaps matching TRBD1 or TRBD2 (5 bases each). CDR1 and CDR2 (germline): MNHEY, SMNVEV (reference sequence). The germline V and J ends were trimmed by 1 base and 4 bases, with 10 bases remaining between them. The CDR3 is 14 amino acids. DNA of the CDR3: TGTGCCAGCAGTTTATGGGGGTTGGGAGAGACCCAGTACTTC. It translates to CASSLWGLGETQYF.

This chain connects TRBV29-1 to TRBJ2-1, with TRBD1 as a possible D gene (5 bases). Germline-derived CDR1 and CDR2 are SQVTM and ANQGSEA. There are 11 residues in the CDR3. Trimming pared 8 bases from V and 10 bases from J, leaving 15 bases between. This CDR3 is CSTGANNEQFF. In DNA, the CDR3 is TGCAGCACTGGGGCGAATAACGAGCAGTTCTTC.

The V and J genes are TRBV5-1 and TRBJ1-2; the D gene is possibly TRBD1 (5 bases). Germline V gene sequence: CDR1 SGHRS, CDR2 YFSETQ. V was shortened by 1 base and J by 5 bases, with 15 bases between the two germline ends. The CDR3 sequence is 15 residues long. The CDR3 here is CASSLYVGLNYGYTF. The CDR3 region has the DNA TGCGCCAGCAGCTTGTACGTGGGACTCAATTATGGCTACACCTTC.

V gene TRBV5-1 combines with J gene TRBJ2-7; D remains ambiguous. Trimming took 4 bases from V and 2 from J, leaving 10 bases between them. The CDR3 length is 13 residues. The germline gives CDR1 SGHRS, CDR2 YFSETQ. CDR3 in DNA: TGCGCCAGCAGCCTGACCGCGCCCTACGAGCAGTACTTC. It is translated as CASSLTAPYEQYF.

The chain joins TRBV10-3 to TRBJ2-1, with TRBD1 matching 7 bases. The CDR3 totals 16 residues. Per the germline V gene, CDR1 is ENHRY and CDR2 is SYGVKD. V gave up 4 bases and J gave up 1 base; unmatched junction bases: 7. The CDR3 spells CAISGTAGGSYNEQFF. The DNA for the CDR3 is TGTGCCATCAGTGGAACTGCAGGGGGTTCCTACAATGAGCAGTTCTTC.

The chain combines TRBV2 with TRBJ2-1; a weak D match, TRBD2 (6 bases). Looked up from germline, CDR1 is SNHLY and CDR2 is FYNNEI. Trimming took 5 bases from V and 2 from J, leaving 13 bases between them. The length of the CDR3 is 15 residues. CDR3: CASSPGLSTYNEQFF. The CDR3 nucleotides read TGTGCCAGCAGTCCGGGACTTTCAACCTACAATGAGCAGTTCTTC.

The rearrangement uses TRBV19 and TRBJ1-1; 9 bases align to TRBD1. The V gene end was trimmed by 6 bases and the J gene end by 5 bases; junction bases not matched to a gene: 10. The germline V gene has CDR1 LNHDA and CDR2 SQIVND (reference sequence). The CDR3 length is 15 residues. CDR3: CASSPGQGRGTEAFF. The CDR3 nucleotides are TGTGCCAGTAGCCCCGGACAGGGGCGAGGAACTGAAGCTTTCTTT.

This chain connects TRBV19 to TRBJ1-2; TRBD1 is a possible D gene (5 bases). This CDR3 has 17 residues. In germline, CDR1 is LNHDA, CDR2 SQIVND (reference sequence). The germline V and J ends were trimmed by 3 bases and 2 bases, with 19 bases remaining between them. This CDR3 reads CASSIDRWRGANYGYTF. Written as DNA, the CDR3 is TGTGCCAGTAGTATTGATCGGTGGAGGGGCGCAAACTATGGCTACACCTTC.

This clone was observed once. The J gene is TRBJ2-3, the V gene TRBV19; 9 bases align to TRBD2. Germline trimming cut 10 bases from V and 0 bases from J; bases unmatched to any gene: 2. The CDR3 extends over 13 amino acids. Germline-derived CDR1 and CDR2 are LNHDA and SQIVND (reference sequence). The DNA of the CDR3 is TGTGCCACAGGACTAGCGAGCACAGATACGCAGTATTTT. Translating gives CATGLASTDTQYF. The variable domain in full, completed from reference TRBV19 and TRBJ2-3, reads DGGITQSPKYLFRKEGQNVTLSCEQNLNHDAMYWYRQDPGQGLRLIYYSQIVNDFQKGDIAEGYSVSREKKESFPLTVTSAQKNPTAFYLCATGLASTDTQYFGPGTRLTVL.

This clone appeared once. This chain connects TRBV6-2 or TRBV6-3 to TRBJ2-1, with a weak D call TRBD1 (6 bases). In germline, CDR1 is MNHEY, CDR2 SVGEGT. The ends were cut back, 4 bases at V and 3 bases at J, with 13 bases in the middle. This CDR3 contains 15 residues. CDR3 loop: CASSWGLTIYNEQFF. The CDR3 coding sequence is TGTGCCAGCAGTTGGGGGCTCACCATCTACAATGAGCAGTTCTTC.

The rearrangement uses TRBV13 and TRBJ1-1, with TRBD1 matching 9 bases. V lost 2 bases and J lost 1; bases outside the gene matches: 8. Germline CDR1 PRHDT, CDR2 FYEKMQ (reference sequence). The CDR3 extends over 17 amino acids. DNA for the CDR3: TGTGCCAGCAGCTTAACCCACAGGGGGCTTAGGAACACTGAAGCTTTCTTT. It is translated as CASSLTHRGLRNTEAFF.

The chain recombines TRBV6-2 or TRBV6-3 with TRBJ2-1; 8 bases fit TRBD2. CDR3 size: 15 residues. From germline, CDR1 is MNHEY and CDR2 SVGEGT. V trimming: 6 bases; J trimming: 4 bases; junction bases outside the gene matches: 8. CDR3 in DNA: TGTGCCAGCAGCCCCCAGGGCGGGGGGTACAATGAGCAGTTCTTC. Translating gives CASSPQGGGYNEQFF.

This clone was counted only a few times. V and J are TRBV3-1 (or the pseudogene TRBV3-2) and TRBJ2-3, with 12 bases lining up with TRBD2. Germline CDR1 reads LGHDT; CDR2 reads YNNKEL (reference sequence). Unmatched junction bases numbered 6, after V lost 1 base and J lost 4 bases. This CDR3 comprises 17 residues. The CDR3 coding sequence is TGTGCCAGCAGCCAAGCCACTAGCGGGAGGCGCTCAGATACGCAGTATTTT. Amino acids: CASSQATSGRRSDTQYF.

This rearrangement joins TRBV5-5 to TRBJ2-6; the D is unclear. Looked up from germline, CDR1 is SGHKS and CDR2 is YYEKEE (reference sequence). This CDR3 is 15 amino acids long. Trimming removed 0 bases from V and 1 base from J, with 5 bases in between. The DNA of the CDR3 is TGTGCCAGCAGCTTGGGTGTTTCTGGGGCCAACGTCCTGACTTTC. Its protein is CASSLGVSGANVLTF.